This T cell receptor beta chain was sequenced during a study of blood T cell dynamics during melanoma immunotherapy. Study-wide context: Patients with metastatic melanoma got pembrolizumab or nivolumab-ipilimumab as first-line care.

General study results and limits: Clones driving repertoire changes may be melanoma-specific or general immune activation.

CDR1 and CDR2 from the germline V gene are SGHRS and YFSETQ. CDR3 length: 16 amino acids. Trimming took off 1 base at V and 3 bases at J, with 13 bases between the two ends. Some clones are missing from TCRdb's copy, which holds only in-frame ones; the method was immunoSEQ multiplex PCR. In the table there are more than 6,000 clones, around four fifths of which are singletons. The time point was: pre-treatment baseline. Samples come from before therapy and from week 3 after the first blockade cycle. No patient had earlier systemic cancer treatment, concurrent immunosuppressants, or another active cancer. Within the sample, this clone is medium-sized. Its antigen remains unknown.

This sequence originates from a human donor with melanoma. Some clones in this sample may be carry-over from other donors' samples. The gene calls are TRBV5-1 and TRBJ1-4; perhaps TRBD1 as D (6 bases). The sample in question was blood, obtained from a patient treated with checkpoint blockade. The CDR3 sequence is CASSLQLTGSNEKLFF. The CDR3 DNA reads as TGCGCCAGCAGCTTGCAGCTTACAGGGTCTAATGAAAAACTGTTTTTT.